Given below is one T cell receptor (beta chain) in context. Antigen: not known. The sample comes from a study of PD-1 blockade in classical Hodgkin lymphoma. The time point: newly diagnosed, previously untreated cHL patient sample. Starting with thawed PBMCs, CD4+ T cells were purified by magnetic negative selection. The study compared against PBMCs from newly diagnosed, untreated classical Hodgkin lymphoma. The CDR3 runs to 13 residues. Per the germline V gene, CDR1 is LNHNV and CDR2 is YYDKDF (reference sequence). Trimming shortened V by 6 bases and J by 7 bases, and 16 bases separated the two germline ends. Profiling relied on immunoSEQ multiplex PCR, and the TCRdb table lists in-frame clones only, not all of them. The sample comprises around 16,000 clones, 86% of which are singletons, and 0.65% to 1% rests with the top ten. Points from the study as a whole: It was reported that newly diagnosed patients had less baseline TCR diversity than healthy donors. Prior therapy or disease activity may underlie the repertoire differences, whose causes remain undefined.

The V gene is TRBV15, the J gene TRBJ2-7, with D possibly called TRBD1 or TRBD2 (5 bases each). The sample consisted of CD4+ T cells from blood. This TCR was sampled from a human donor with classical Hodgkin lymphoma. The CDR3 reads CATRYSGAGEQYF. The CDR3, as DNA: TGTGCCACCAGATACTCCGGGGCCGGGGAGCAGTACTTC.